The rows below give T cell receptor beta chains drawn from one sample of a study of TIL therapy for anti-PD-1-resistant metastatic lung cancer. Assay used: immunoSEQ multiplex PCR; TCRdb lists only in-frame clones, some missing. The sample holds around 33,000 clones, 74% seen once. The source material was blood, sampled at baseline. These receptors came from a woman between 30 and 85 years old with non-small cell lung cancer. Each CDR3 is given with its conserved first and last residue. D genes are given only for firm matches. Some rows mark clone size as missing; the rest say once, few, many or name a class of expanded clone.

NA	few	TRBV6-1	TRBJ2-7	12	CASIPNSYEQYF	TGTGCCAGCATCCCAAACTCCTACGAGCAGTACTTC
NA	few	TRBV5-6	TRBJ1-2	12	CASSLEQNGYTF	TGTGCCAGCAGCTTGGAACAGAATGGCTACACCTTC
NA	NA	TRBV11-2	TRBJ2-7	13	CASSNTASYEQYF	TGTGCCAGCAGCAATACAGCCTCCTACGAGCAGTACTTC
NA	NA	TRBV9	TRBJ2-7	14	CASSVGVRGDEQYF	TGTGCCAGCAGCGTAGGCGTCAGGGGGGACGAGCAGTACTTC
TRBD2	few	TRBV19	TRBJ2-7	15	CASSMGIGSGYEQYF	TGTGCCAGTAGTATGGGCATTGGTAGCGGGTACGAGCAGTACTTC
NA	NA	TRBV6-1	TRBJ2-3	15	CASSPPAPLGDTQYF	TGTGCCAGCAGTCCCCCGGCCCCCCTGGGAGATACGCAGTATTTT
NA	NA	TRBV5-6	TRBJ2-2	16	CASSSNRVRNTGELFF	TGTGCCAGCAGCTCGAACAGGGTGAGGAACACCGGGGAGCTGTTTTTT
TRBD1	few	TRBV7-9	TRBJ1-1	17	CASSLRASGTGGSKAFF	TGTGCCAGCAGCCTCCGCGCATCCGGGACAGGGGGCAGTAAAGCTTTCTTT
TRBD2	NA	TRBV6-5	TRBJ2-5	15	CASSQPGLAGGTQYF	TGTGCCAGCAGTCAACCGGGACTAGCGGGAGGGACCCAGTACTTC
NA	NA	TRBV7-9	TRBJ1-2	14	CASSLIGGDYGYTF	TGTGCCAGCAGCTTAATTGGAGGGGACTATGGCTACACCTTC
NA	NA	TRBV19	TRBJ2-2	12	CASGSFAGELFF	TGTGCCTCGGGGTCATTCGCCGGGGAGCTGTTTTTT
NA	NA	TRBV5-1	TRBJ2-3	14	CASSPILERDTQYF	TGCGCCAGCAGCCCGATACTAGAAAGAGATACGCAGTATTTT
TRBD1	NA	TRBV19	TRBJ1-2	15	CASSIAGDRIYGYTF	TGTGCCAGTAGTATAGCCGGGGACAGAATATATGGCTACACCTTC
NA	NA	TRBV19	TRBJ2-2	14	CASTPQWGTGELFF	TGTGCCAGCACGCCTCAATGGGGCACCGGGGAGCTGTTTTTT
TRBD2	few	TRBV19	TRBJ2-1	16	CASRGVDGGVYNEQFF	TGTGCCAGCAGAGGCGTAGACGGGGGGGTCTACAATGAGCAGTTCTTC
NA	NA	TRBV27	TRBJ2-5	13	CASSLSRQETQYF	TGTGCCAGCAGTTTATCGCGCCAGGAGACCCAGTACTTC
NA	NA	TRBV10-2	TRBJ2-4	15	CASSEGALAKNIQYF	TGCGCCAGCAGTGAAGGCGCACTAGCCAAAAACATTCAGTACTTC
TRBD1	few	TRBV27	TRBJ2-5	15	CASSSPTGGGETQYF	TGTGCCAGCAGTTCTCCGACAGGGGGTGGAGAGACCCAGTACTTC
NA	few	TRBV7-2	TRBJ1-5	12	CASSPAGQPQHF	TGTGCCAGCAGCCCTGCAGGTCAGCCCCAGCATTTT
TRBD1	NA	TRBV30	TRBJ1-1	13	CAWSHDRGAEAFF	TGTGCCTGGAGTCACGACAGGGGTGCTGAAGCTTTCTTT
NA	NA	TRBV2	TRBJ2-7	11	CASSAYAEQYF	TGTGCCAGCAGCGCTTACGCCGAGCAGTACTTC
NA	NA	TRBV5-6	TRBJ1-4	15	CASSPNGLIRGKLFF	TGTGCCAGCAGCCCTAACGGCCTAATTCGTGGAAAACTGTTTTTT
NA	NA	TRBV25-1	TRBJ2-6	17	CASSEYGSYSGANVLTF	TGTGCCAGCAGTGAATATGGCAGTTACTCTGGGGCCAACGTCCTGACTTTC
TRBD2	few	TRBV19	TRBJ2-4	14	CATSPGLGIGIQYF	TGTGCCACCTCACCGGGACTAGGTATCGGCATTCAGTACTTC
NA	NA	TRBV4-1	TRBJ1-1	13	CASSQFTGTEAFF	TGCGCCAGCAGCCAATTCACGGGCACTGAAGCTTTCTTT
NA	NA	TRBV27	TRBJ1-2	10	CASRRGGYTF	TGTGCCAGCAGGAGGGGAGGCTACACCTTC
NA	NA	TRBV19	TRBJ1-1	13	CASTAGPGWRAFF	TGTGCCAGTACCGCGGGACCAGGCTGGAGAGCTTTCTTT
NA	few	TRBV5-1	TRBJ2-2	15	CASSLTGKGTGELFF	TGCGCCAGCAGCTTGACGGGAAAGGGGACCGGGGAGCTGTTTTTT
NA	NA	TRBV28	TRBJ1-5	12	CASSLIAQPQHF	TGTGCCAGCAGCCTAATAGCTCAGCCCCAGCATTTT
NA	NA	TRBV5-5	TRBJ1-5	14	CASSLVGSNQPQHF	TGTGCCAGCAGCTTGGTGGGTAGCAATCAGCCCCAGCATTTT
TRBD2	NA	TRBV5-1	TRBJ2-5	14	CASNKAGGVETQYF	TGCGCCAGCAATAAAGCGGGAGGGGTTGAGACCCAGTACTTC
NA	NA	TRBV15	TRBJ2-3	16	CATSRDSGGSTDTQYF	TGTGCCACCAGCAGAGATTCGGGCGGGAGCACAGATACGCAGTATTTT
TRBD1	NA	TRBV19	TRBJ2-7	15	CASRSRGTGVYEQYF	TGTGCCAGTAGATCTAGGGGGACAGGGGTCTACGAGCAGTACTTC
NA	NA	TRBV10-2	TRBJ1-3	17	CASSIVSGPVAGNTIYF	TGCGCCAGCAGTATCGTTTCGGGCCCAGTGGCTGGAAACACCATATATTTT
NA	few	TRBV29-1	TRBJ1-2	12	CSAWGTAFGYTF	TGCAGCGCCTGGGGAACAGCCTTTGGCTACACCTTC
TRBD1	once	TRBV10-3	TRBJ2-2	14	CAISPGQGPGELFF	TGTGCCATCAGCCCGGGACAGGGCCCCGGGGAGCTGTTTTTT
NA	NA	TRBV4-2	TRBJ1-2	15	CASSQRSARNYGYTF	TGTGCCAGCAGCCAACGATCGGCCAGAAACTATGGCTACACCTTC
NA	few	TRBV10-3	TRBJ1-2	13	CAISVRGRDGYTF	TGTGCCATCAGTGTTCGGGGGCGGGATGGCTACACCTTC
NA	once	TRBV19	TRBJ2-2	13	CASSMGFPGELFF	TGTGCCAGTAGTATGGGGTTTCCCGGGGAGCTGTTTTTT
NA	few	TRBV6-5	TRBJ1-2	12	CASSGGADGYTF	TGTGCCAGCAGTGGGGGGGCGGATGGCTACACCTTC
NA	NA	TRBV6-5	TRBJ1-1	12	CASSELSGKAFF	TGTGCCAGCAGTGAACTGTCGGGGAAAGCTTTCTTT
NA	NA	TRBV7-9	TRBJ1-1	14	CASSLAGGQTEAFF	TGTGCCAGCAGCTTGGCAGGAGGCCAGACTGAAGCTTTCTTT